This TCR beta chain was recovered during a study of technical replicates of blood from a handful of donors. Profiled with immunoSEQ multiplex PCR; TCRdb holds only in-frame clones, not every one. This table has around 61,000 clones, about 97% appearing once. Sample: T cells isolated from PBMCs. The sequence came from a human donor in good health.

The CDR3 bases are TGTGCCAGCAGCTCCCTCCGGGACAGGGCTGATAATGAAAAACTGTTTTTT. Amino acid sequence: CASSSLRDRADNEKLFF. This chain joins TRBV7-9 and TRBJ1-4; 9 nucleotides align to TRBD1. V lost 4 bases, J lost 4 bases, and 10 bases stayed unmatched. Germline loops: CDR1 SEHNR, CDR2 FQNEAQ (reference sequence). CDR3 length: 17 amino acids.